The 7 T cell receptor beta chains in this list originate from one sample, sequenced in a study of identical twins. TCRdb fed the 5' RACE reads into MiXCR, producing one record per CDR3 protein. The profile shows hundreds of thousands of distinct CDR3 sequences, over 8.5% of them singletons. These data were also reused for a study on yellow fever vaccine responses in identical twins.

Sequencing was done on a sample of PBMCs. The receptor set was obtained from a woman in her late teens or twenties in good health.

At least ten counts were recorded for this clonotype. The rearrangement links TRBV20-1 to TRBJ2-1; TRBD1 agrees at 8 bases. The J segment lost 1 base and the V segment lost 6 bases, leaving 5 bases of the junction unmatched. Germline CDR1 DFQATT, CDR2 SNEGSKA (reference sequence). The CDR3 runs to 14 residues. In DNA form, the CDR3 reads TGCAGTGCGCGGACAGGGAAATCCTACAATGAGCAGTTCTTC. The encoded protein is CSARTGKSYNEQFF.

This clonotype was seen only a few times. V usage is TRBV7-2 and J usage is TRBJ2-1; tentatively, D is TRBD2 (7 bases). Trimming shortened V by 5 bases and J by 6 bases, and 17 bases separated the two germline ends. The CDR3 runs 15 residues. In germline, CDR1 is SGHTA, CDR2 FQGNSA. The chain's CDR3 is CASSHPAGAGNEQFF. In DNA, the CDR3 is TGTGCCAGCAGCCACCCCGCGGGGGCGGGCAATGAGCAGTTCTTC.

This clonotype appeared many times. In DNA form, the CDR3 reads TGTGCCACCAGCAGAGGATTTTTGGGGGATAGCAATCAGCCCCAGCATTTT. Amino acid sequence: CATSRGFLGDSNQPQHF. The chain recombines TRBV15 with TRBJ1-5, with TRBD1 as a possible D gene (5 bases). There are 17 residues in the CDR3. Trimming stripped 1 base from V and 0 bases from J, with 13 bases between. Germline CDR1 LNHNV, CDR2 YYDKDF (reference sequence).

Ten or more counts support this clonotype. The V gene is TRBV6-1, the J gene TRBJ2-3; D is uncertain. Germline CDR1 and CDR2: MNHNS and SASEGT. This CDR3 contains 13 residues. V lost 6 bases to trimming and J lost 5 bases, with 12 bases between them. The CDR3 DNA is TGTGCCAGCAGGGCAGGTGTGGGAGATACGCAGTATTTT. It codes for CASRAGVGDTQYF.

This clonotype has only a few counts. This chain connects TRBV7-2 to TRBJ2-1; D ambiguous. The CDR3 contains 13 residues. The V end lost 4 bases, the J end lost 5 bases, and 9 bases lay between the germline ends. Germline loops: CDR1 SGHTA, CDR2 FQGNSA. The CDR3 protein is CASSSTLDNEQFF. In DNA form, the CDR3 reads TGTGCCAGCAGCTCGACCCTAGACAATGAGCAGTTCTTC.

This clonotype appeared a few times. The chain is built from TRBV24-1 and TRBJ2-3, with TRBD2 matching over 10 bases. V shed 4 bases and J 4 bases; nucleotides not matched to a gene: 13. Germline V gives CDR1 KGHDR, CDR2 SFDVKD. The length of the CDR3 is 18 residues. The CDR3, as DNA: TGTGCCACCAGTGACCCCGTTAGGGCTAGCGGGAGTCCAGATACGCAGTATTTT. Residues: CATSDPVRASGSPDTQYF.

This clonotype has a count of ten or more. The rearrangement joins TRBV7-2 to TRBJ2-5; 8 bases fit TRBD1. The CDR3 is 13 residues long. J gave up 12 bases and V 2 bases, and 8 bases lay outside the gene matches. The V gene's germline CDR1 is SGHTA and CDR2 FQGNSA. The CDR3 coding sequence is TGTGCCAGCAGCTTAACGGGACAGGATCCTAAGTACTTC. Its protein is CASSLTGQDPKYF.